The present TCR beta chain was sequenced within a study of T-cell reconstitution after alpha-beta-depleted transplantation in children. The V gene's germline CDR1 is SGHTA and CDR2 FQGNSA. V was shortened by 5 bases and J by 3 bases, with 14 bases between the two germline ends. The CDR3 extends over 14 amino acids. The TCRbeta library was prepared with unique molecular identifiers. TCRdb redid the calling of the PCR reads with MiXCR, one entry per CDR3 protein. The sample yields 700,000 to 850,000 distinct CDR3 sequences, 16% seen once. The sample was PBMCs, mostly from graft donor cells, taken 360 days after TCRalphabeta/CD19-depleted stem cell transplant. This chain links TRBV7-2 with TRBJ2-7, with TRBD2 as a possible D gene (5 bases). This receptor was identified in a male patient under 18 who had a stem cell transplant for acute lymphoblastic leukemia, so the T cells may come from the graft donor. The CDR3, as DNA: TGTGCCAGCAGCCCGACTACAAATGACTACGAGCAGTACTTC. Translation: CASSPTTNDYEQYF.